The 21 T cell receptor beta chains listed next were all sequenced from one sample in a study of blood T cell repertoires in COVID-19. Produced via immunoSEQ multiplex PCR; TCRdb's table is partial and in-frame only. This sample has around 300,000 clones, with around 90% found just once. Sequences were obtained from peripheral blood. The receptor set was obtained from a man aged 50-59 years with active or convalescent COVID-19.

V usage is TRBV6-6 and J usage is TRBJ1-2; TRBD1 matches at 9 bases. CDR1 MNHNY and CDR2 SVGAGI come from the germline V gene (reference sequence). With 5 bases clipped from V and 6 bases from J, the junction kept 10 bases outside the gene matches. This CDR3 is built from 15 residues. The CDR3 reads CASSRGTGKMNGYTF. The DNA of the CDR3 is TGTGCCAGCAGTCGCGGGACAGGGAAGATGAATGGCTACACCTTC.

The CDR3 DNA reads TGTGCCAGCAGCCAACAGACAGGGGATGGCTACACCTTC. Encoded protein: CASSQQTGDGYTF. This chain joins TRBV3-1 (or the pseudogene TRBV3-2) and TRBJ1-2; 8 nucleotides match TRBD1. V lost 2 bases, J lost 6 bases, and 2 bases stayed unmatched. Germline V gives CDR1 LGHDT, CDR2 YNNKEL (reference sequence). This CDR3 comprises 13 residues.

V is TRBV5-6 and J is TRBJ2-3, with a possible D match to TRBD2 (6 bases). The CDR3 totals 15 residues. The V and J ends lost 4 bases and 6 bases respectively, with 18 bases between them. The V gene's germline CDR1 is SGHDT and CDR2 YYEEEE. The CDR3 DNA follows: TGTGCCAGCAGCCTACAGACCCGGGGAGGCGATACGCAGTATTTT. Amino acid sequence: CASSLQTRGGDTQYF.

The J gene is TRBJ1-2, the V gene TRBV28, with TRBD1 matching over 8 bases. This CDR3 is built from 14 residues. Germline CDR1 reads MDHEN; CDR2 reads SYDVKM. J was trimmed by 0 bases and V by 6 bases; bases with no gene match: 3. CDR3 coding DNA: TGTGCCAGCAGGACAGGGGTAACTAACTATGGCTACACCTTC. Amino acid sequence: CASRTGVTNYGYTF.

The chain couples TRBV11-3 to TRBJ2-7; D might be TRBD2 (5 bases). The CDR3 contains 12 residues. Germline-derived CDR1 and CDR2 are SGHNT and YENEEA. Trimming stripped 3 bases from V and 5 bases from J, with 8 bases between. CDR3 in DNA: TGTGCCAGCAGCTTTTCCGGGGACGAGCAGTACTTC. Translation gives CASSFSGDEQYF. Variable domain in full (rest from reference TRBV11-3 and TRBJ2-7): EAGVVQSPRYKIIEKKQPVAFWCNPISGHNTLYWYLQNLGQGPELLIRYENEEAVDDSQLPKDRFSAERLKGVDSTLKIQPAELGDSAVYLCASSFSGDEQYFGPGTRLTVT.

The J gene is TRBJ2-7, the V gene TRBV2; no reliable D call. Germline V gene lookup returns CDR1 SNHLY and CDR2 FYNNEI. The CDR3 loop spans 11 amino acids. V shed 2 bases and J shed 4 bases, with 3 bases lying between them. The CDR3 bases are TGTGCCAGCAGTGAACTTTACGAGCAGTACTTC. Residues: CASSELYEQYF.

V is TRBV3-1 (or the pseudogene TRBV3-2) and J is TRBJ1-1; TRBD1 matches 9 bases. J gave up 1 base and V 3 bases, and 6 bases lay outside the gene matches. The germline V gene has CDR1 LGHDT and CDR2 YNNKEL (reference sequence). This CDR3 contains 16 residues. CDR3 sequence reads: CASSQDRGLGNTEAFF. CDR3 nucleotide sequence: TGTGCCAGCAGCCAGGACAGGGGCTTGGGGAACACTGAAGCTTTCTTT.

The rearrangement joins TRBV28 to TRBJ1-5; D may be TRBD1 (6 bases). Deletions cut 4 bases from V and 6 bases from J, with 13 bases between. Germline CDR1 is MDHEN and CDR2 is SYDVKM. This CDR3 region has 14 residues. In DNA, the CDR3 is TGTGCCAGCAGTTCAGGGACAAGGCTTCAGCCCCAGCATTTT. It yields the protein CASSSGTRLQPQHF. The full variable domain, in which reference TRBV28 and TRBJ1-5 provide the parts outside the CDR3, is DVKVTQSSRYLVKRTGEKVFLECVQDMDHENMFWYRQDPGLGLRLIYFSYDVKMKEKGDIPEGYSVSREKKERFSLILESASTNQTSMYLCASSSGTRLQPQHFGDGTRLSIL.

The chain couples TRBV19 to TRBJ1-4, with D possibly TRBD1 on 6 matching bases. The CDR3 runs to 17 residues. The germline gives CDR1 LNHDA, CDR2 SQIVND (reference sequence). V lost 4 bases and J lost 2, with 17 bases in between. This chain's CDR3 is CASSRRLQGSTNEKLFF. CDR3 nucleotide sequence: TGTGCCAGTAGTAGAAGACTACAGGGATCGACTAATGAAAAACTGTTTTTT.

The chain recombines TRBV2 with TRBJ2-5; D is possibly TRBD2 (7 bases). V was cut by 2 bases and J by 7 bases, with 23 bases left in between. This CDR3 is built from 17 residues. Germline lookup yields CDR1 SNHLY and CDR2 FYNNEI. CDR3 in amino acids: CASSEPFAGGRPGTQYF. For the CDR3, the DNA is TGTGCCAGCAGTGAACCATTTGCCGGGGGGCGACCGGGGACCCAGTACTTC.

This rearrangement joins TRBV6-6 to TRBJ1-3; 9 bases align to TRBD1. J lost 6 bases, V lost 5 bases, and 8 bases had no gene match. Per the germline V gene, CDR1 is MNHNY and CDR2 is SVGAGI (reference sequence). The length of the CDR3 is 15 residues. CDR3 amino acids: CASSTRGQGENTIYF. The DNA of the CDR3 is TGTGCCAGCAGTACCAGGGGACAGGGAGAAAACACCATATATTTT.

The chain employs TRBV11-2 and TRBJ2-4; D is unclear. The CDR3 contains 12 residues. Germline V gene sequence: CDR1 SGHAT, CDR2 FQNNGV. V dropped 6 bases and J dropped 6 bases, with 9 bases sitting between them. Written as DNA, the CDR3 is TGTGCCAGCAGGCAAGCCCCAAACATTCAGTACTTC. This gives the protein CASRQAPNIQYF.

The V call is TRBV2, the J call TRBJ1-3; D gene uncertain. The V gene lost 7 bases and the J gene lost 0 bases, with 13 bases spanning the gap. The CDR3 spans 15 residues. Germline V gene sequence: CDR1 SNHLY, CDR2 FYNNEI. The CDR3 protein is CASMEGRNSGNTIYF. DNA of the CDR3: TGTGCCAGCATGGAGGGCCGCAACTCTGGAAACACCATATATTTT.

This chain joins TRBV6-1 and TRBJ2-5; D is unresolved. The CDR3 is 12 residues long. CDR1 and CDR2 from the germline V gene are MNHNS and SASEGT. Trimming took off 1 base at V and 7 bases at J, with 7 bases between the two ends. The CDR3: CASSEGGATQYF. Here the CDR3 DNA reads TGTGCCAGCAGTGAAGGAGGAGCGACCCAGTACTTC.

The chain recombines TRBV6-5 with TRBJ2-2; TRBD2 matches at 7 bases. V was pared by 2 bases and J by 4 bases, with 4 bases of the junction left unmatched. The CDR3 consists of 15 residues. Per the germline V gene, CDR1 is MNHEY and CDR2 is SVGAGI. The chain's CDR3 is CASSYAGVGTGELFF. The CDR3 DNA reads TGTGCCAGCAGTTACGCGGGAGTAGGCACCGGGGAGCTGTTTTTT.

The chain joins TRBV5-6 to TRBJ1-5; 10 nucleotides match TRBD1. The V gene end was trimmed by 4 bases and the J gene end by 7 bases; junction bases not matched to a gene: 8. CDR3 length equals 15 residues. CDR1 is SGHDT and CDR2 is YYEEEE in the germline V gene. The CDR3 protein is CASSRAGTGEQPQHF. CDR3 in DNA: TGTGCCAGCAGCCGAGCGGGGACAGGGGAACAGCCCCAGCATTTT.

The CDR3 region is CASSLSSGSYEQYF. The CDR3 nucleotides read TGCGCCAGCAGCTTGTCCAGCGGCTCCTACGAGCAGTACTTC. This chain uses TRBV5-1 with TRBJ2-7; possibly TRBD2 for D (5 bases). This CDR3 is 14 amino acids long. Germline-derived CDR1 and CDR2 are SGHRS and YFSETQ. The V and J ends lost 1 base and 0 bases respectively, with 8 bases between them.

This chain links TRBV27 with TRBJ1-2, with TRBD1 identical over 8 bases. The junction had 14 bases not matched to a gene; V was cut back by 6 bases and J by 5 bases. This CDR3 has 16 amino acids. CDR1 is MNHEY and CDR2 is SMNVEV in the germline V gene (reference sequence). The CDR3 spells CASSLSQGARQYGYTF. In DNA, the CDR3 is TGTGCCAGCAGCCTTTCGCAGGGGGCCCGACAGTATGGCTACACCTTC.

This clone was seen only once. This chain joins TRBV2 and TRBJ1-2, with no clear D. V lost 0 bases, J lost 4 bases, and 12 bases lay in between. In germline, CDR1 is SNHLY, CDR2 FYNNEI. The CDR3 covers 15 residues. CDR3 DNA sequence: TGTGCCAGCAGTGAAGCGGAGGGTTCGAGCTATGGCTACACCTTC. Translation gives CASSEAEGSSYGYTF.

V and J are TRBV5-4 and TRBJ2-5, with TRBD1 identical over 8 bases. This CDR3 has 15 residues. Germline V gene lookup returns CDR1 SGHNT and CDR2 YYREEE (reference sequence). With 4 bases clipped from V and 0 bases from J, the junction kept 5 bases outside the gene matches. The CDR3 loop reads CASSDRGLYQETQYF. The CDR3 region has the DNA TGTGCCAGCAGCGACAGGGGCCTCTACCAAGAGACCCAGTACTTC.

V usage is TRBV24-1 and J usage is TRBJ1-2, with TRBD1 matching over 8 bases. V dropped 2 bases and J dropped 2; count of bases not matched to a gene: 9. The CDR3 runs to 17 residues. Germline V gene data show CDR1 as KGHDR and CDR2 as SFDVKD. CDR3 sequence: CATSDSGGRDRNYGYTF. CDR3 DNA sequence: TGTGCCACCAGTGATTCGGGCGGAAGGGACAGGAACTATGGCTACACCTTC.